This T cell receptor beta chain emerged from a study of cytomegalovirus exposure and HLA in healthy donors. For the study at large: Out of 398 genotyped donors, about 80% belonged to the Caucasian-associated ancestry cluster. Study results and caveats: A later analysis by the authors found several of the most significant clusters apparently linked to common viral pathogens.

Points on this clone: What it recognizes is unknown.

Germline CDR1 and CDR2: SGHNT and YYREEE (reference sequence). CDR3 length: 16 amino acids. V dropped 2 bases and J dropped 8; count of bases not matched to a gene: 11. PCR used 60 Vbeta primers and 13 Jbeta primers. As handled by the study authors: In a later analysis, roughly 11 million of 75 million to 90 million unique beta chains occurred in at least two donors. Libraries were prepared by immunoSEQ multiplex PCR; TCRdb keeps only in-frame clonotypes and omits some of them. V, J and clone size were drawn from that table, and D and trimming were deduced from the DNA. Among some 150,000 clones, roughly three quarters were seen once, and the ten largest hold 4.5% to 6%.

This receptor was taken from a male donor in good health and CMV-seronegative. V gene TRBV5-4 combines with J gene TRBJ2-1; 9 bases align to TRBD1. What was sequenced was PBMCs. DNA of the CDR3: TGTGCCAGCAGCTTTTTAAAGGACAGGGGCCGGGATGAGCAGTTCTTC. This codes for CASSFLKDRGRDEQFF. Full variable domain (remainder filled in from reference TRBV5-4 and TRBJ2-1): ETGVTQSPTHLIKTRGQQVTLRCSSQSGHNTVSWYQQALGQGPQFIFQYYREEENGRGNFPPRFSGLQFPNYSSELNVNALELDDSALYLCASSFLKDRGRDEQFFGPGTRLTVL.